This T cell receptor (beta chain) was sequenced for a study of blood T cell repertoires in COVID-19. Original methodology: Amplification with reference gene primers provided the estimates of nucleated cell counts. TCRdb keeps only in-frame clones here, not all; method: immunoSEQ multiplex PCR. From that table come the V and J calls and clone size; the DNA was used to work out D and trimming. There are 95,000 to 110,000 clones in the sample; approximately 84% occur only once, and approximately 4.1% lies in the top ten. This receptor was taken from a human donor in a cohort sampled during active COVID-19. Sequencing was done on a sample of peripheral blood.

CDR3 DNA: TGTGCCAGTAAACTGCAACCGGGACAGGAAGGCAAAACTGAAGCTTTCTTT. This gives the protein CASKLQPGQEGKTEAFF. J is TRBJ1-1 and V is TRBV19; TRBD1 agrees at 8 bases. CDR1 LNHDA and CDR2 SQIVND come from the germline V gene (reference sequence). This CDR3 contains 17 residues. With V trimmed by 7 bases and J by 5 bases, 18 bases remained unmatched.